This T cell receptor (beta chain) was captured in a study of control samples from healthy donors and cancer patients. Method: immunoSEQ multiplex PCR; TCRdb's copy keeps in-frame clones and lacks some. The sample consists of 100,000 to 150,000 clones, 90% of them appearing once. The germline V gene encodes CDR1 SGHRS and CDR2 YFSETQ. This CDR3 is built from 16 residues. V dropped 4 bases and J dropped 6; count of bases not matched to a gene: 14. Material: blood. This chain connects TRBV5-1 to TRBJ2-7; 9 bases match TRBD1. This TCR was sampled from a man aged 35 to 55 in good health. As DNA, the CDR3 is TGCGCCAGCAGCCGGAGACAGGACAGGGGACGGTCCGAGCAGTACTTC. It specifies CASSRRQDRGRSEQYF.